This TCR beta chain appears in the sequencing data of a study of shared T cell receptors in the human thymus. Germline V gives CDR1 SGHDT, CDR2 YYEEEE. CDR3 length: 13 residues. With V trimmed by 1 base and J by 5 bases, 0 bases remained unmatched. Assay: immunoSEQ multiplex PCR; the TCRdb copy retains only in-frame clones and omits some. This table holds 640,000 or so clones, 80% to 90% found once. This sample also belongs to another study, concerning human thymus T cells. That report notes: Surgeons resected thymus tissue during corrective heart surgery.

Sequenced input: thymocytes. The chain uses TRBV5-6 and TRBJ1-5; 7 bases align to TRBD1. The receptor comes from a boy under two years old with a congenital heart defect. The CDR3 is CASSLTGDQPQHF. CDR3 sequence (DNA): TGTGCCAGCAGCTTGACAGGGGATCAGCCCCAGCATTTT.